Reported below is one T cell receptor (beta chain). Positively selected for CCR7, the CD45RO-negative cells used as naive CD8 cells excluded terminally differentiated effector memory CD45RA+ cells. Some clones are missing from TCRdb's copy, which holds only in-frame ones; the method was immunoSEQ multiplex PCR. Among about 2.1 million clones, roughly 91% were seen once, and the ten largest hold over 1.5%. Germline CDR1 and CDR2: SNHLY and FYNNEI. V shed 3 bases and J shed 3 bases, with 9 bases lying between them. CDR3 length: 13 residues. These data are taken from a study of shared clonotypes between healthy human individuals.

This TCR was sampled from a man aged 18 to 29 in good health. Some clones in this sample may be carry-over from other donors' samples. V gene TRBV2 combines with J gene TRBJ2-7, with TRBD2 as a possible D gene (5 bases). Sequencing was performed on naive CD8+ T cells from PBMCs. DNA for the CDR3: TGTGCCAGCAGTGACGGGGTTGGCTACGAGCAGTACTTC. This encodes CASSDGVGYEQYF.